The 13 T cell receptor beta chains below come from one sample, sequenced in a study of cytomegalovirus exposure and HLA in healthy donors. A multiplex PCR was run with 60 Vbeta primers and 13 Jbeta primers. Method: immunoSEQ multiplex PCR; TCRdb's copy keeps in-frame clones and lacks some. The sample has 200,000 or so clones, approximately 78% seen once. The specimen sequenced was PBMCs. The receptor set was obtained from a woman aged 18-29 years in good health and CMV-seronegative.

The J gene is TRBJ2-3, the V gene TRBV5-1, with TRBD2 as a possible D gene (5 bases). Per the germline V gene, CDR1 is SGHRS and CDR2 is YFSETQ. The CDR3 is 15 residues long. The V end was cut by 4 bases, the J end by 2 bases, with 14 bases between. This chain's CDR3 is CASSPPRANTDTQYF. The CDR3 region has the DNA TGCGCCAGCAGCCCGCCGAGGGCTAACACAGATACGCAGTATTTT.

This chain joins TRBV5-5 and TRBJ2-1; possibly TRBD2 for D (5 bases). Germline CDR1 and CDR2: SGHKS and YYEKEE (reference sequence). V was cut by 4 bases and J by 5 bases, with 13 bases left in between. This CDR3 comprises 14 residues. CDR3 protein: CASSPDYANNEQFF. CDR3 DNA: TGTGCCAGCAGCCCCGACTACGCCAACAATGAGCAGTTCTTC. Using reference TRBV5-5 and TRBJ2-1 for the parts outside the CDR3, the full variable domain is DAGVTQSPTHLIKTRGQQVTLRCSPISGHKSVSWYQQVLGQGPQFIFQYYEKEERGRGNFPDRFSARQFPNYSSELNVNALLLGDSALYLCASSPDYANNEQFFGPGTRLTVL.

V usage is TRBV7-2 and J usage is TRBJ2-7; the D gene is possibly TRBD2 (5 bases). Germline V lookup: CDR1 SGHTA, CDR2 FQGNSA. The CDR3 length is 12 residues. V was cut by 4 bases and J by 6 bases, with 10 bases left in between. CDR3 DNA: TGTGCCAGCAGCTACACTAGTTCCGAGCAGTACTTC. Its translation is CASSYTSSEQYF.

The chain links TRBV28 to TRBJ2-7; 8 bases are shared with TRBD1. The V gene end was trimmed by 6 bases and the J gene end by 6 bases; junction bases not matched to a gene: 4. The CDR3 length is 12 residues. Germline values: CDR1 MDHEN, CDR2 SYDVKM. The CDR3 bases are TGTGCCAGCAGGCTCACAGGGGGCGAGCAGTACTTC. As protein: CASRLTGGEQYF.

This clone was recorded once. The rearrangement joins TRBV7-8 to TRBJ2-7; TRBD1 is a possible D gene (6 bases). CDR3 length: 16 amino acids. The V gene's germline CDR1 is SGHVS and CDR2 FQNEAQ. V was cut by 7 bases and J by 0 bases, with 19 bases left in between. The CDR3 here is CASTGTDRSSSYEQYF. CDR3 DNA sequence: TGTGCCAGCACCGGAACCGACAGGTCCTCCTCCTACGAGCAGTACTTC.

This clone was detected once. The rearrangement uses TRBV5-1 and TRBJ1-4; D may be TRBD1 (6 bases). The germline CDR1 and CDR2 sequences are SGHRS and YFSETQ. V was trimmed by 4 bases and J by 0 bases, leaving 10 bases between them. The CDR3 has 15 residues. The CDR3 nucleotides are TGCGCCAGCAGCGAGTCAGGGGCAACTAATGAAAAACTGTTTTTT. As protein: CASSESGATNEKLFF.

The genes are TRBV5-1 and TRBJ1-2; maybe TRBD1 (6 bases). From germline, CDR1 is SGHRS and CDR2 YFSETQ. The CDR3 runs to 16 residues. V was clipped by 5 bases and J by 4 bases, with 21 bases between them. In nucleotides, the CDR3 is TGCGCCAGCAGTTTTGGGGAACAGGGCCTGGGCTATGGCTACACCTTC. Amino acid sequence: CASSFGEQGLGYGYTF. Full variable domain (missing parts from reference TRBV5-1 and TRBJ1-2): KAGVTQTPRYLIKTRGQQVTLSCSPISGHRSVSWYQQTPGQGLQFLFEYFSETQRNKGNFPGRFSGRQFSNSRSEMNVSTLELGDSALYLCASSFGEQGLGYGYTFGSGTRLTVV.

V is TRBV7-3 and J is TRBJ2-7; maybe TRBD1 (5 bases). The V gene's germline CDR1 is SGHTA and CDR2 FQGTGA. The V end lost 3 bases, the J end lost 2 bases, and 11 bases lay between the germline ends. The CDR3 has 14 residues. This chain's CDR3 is CASSLAGNPYEQYF. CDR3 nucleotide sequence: TGTGCCAGCAGCTTGGCAGGGAACCCCTACGAGCAGTACTTC.

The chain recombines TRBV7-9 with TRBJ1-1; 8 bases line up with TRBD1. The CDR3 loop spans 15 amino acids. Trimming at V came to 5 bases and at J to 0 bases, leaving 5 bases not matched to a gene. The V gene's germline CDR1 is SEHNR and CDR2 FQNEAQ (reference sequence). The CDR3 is CASSLGQVMNTEAFF. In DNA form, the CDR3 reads TGTGCCAGCAGCCTGGGACAGGTCATGAACACTGAAGCTTTCTTT.

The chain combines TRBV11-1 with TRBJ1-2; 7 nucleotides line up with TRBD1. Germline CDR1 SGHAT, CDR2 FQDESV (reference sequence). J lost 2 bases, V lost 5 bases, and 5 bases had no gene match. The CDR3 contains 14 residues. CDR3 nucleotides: TGTGCCAGCAGCCCCACGGGACAGAACTATGGCTACACCTTC. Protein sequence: CASSPTGQNYGYTF.

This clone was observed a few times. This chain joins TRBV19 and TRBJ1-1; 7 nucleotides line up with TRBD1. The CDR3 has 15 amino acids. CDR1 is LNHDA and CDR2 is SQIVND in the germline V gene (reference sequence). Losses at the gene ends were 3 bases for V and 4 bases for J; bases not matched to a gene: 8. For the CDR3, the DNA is TGTGCCAGTAGTATTCTCACAGGGGAAACCACTGAAGCTTTCTTT. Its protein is CASSILTGETTEAFF. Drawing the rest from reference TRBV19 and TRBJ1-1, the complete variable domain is DGGITQSPKYLFRKEGQNVTLSCEQNLNHDAMYWYRQDPGQGLRLIYYSQIVNDFQKGDIAEGYSVSREKKESFPLTVTSAQKNPTAFYLCASSILTGETTEAFFGQGTRLTVV.

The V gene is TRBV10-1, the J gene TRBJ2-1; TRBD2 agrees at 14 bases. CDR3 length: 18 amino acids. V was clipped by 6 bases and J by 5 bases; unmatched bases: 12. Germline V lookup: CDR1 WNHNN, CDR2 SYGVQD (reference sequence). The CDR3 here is CASRPGLAGDCVDNEQFF. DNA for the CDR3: TGCGCCAGCAGGCCGGGACTAGCGGGAGATTGTGTCGACAATGAGCAGTTCTTC.

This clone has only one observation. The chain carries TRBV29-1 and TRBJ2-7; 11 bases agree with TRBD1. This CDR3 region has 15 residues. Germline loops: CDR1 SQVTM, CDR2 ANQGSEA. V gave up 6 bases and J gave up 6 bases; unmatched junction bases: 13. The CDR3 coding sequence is TGCAGCGTCGGCCCCGGGACAGGGGGTTTCGGCGAGCAGTACTTC. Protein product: CSVGPGTGGFGEQYF.